The TCR beta chain described here comes from a study of CD8 T cells in ankylosing spondylitis. MiXCR was run by TCRdb on the 5' RACE reads, yielding one entry per CDR3 protein. Among about 140,000 distinct CDR3 sequences listed, 7% to 8% were seen once. Study results and caveats: Some of the motif variants had earlier been found in reactive arthritis patients' fluid and blood.

From germline, CDR1 is SGHKS and CDR2 YYEKEE (reference sequence). V was shortened by 0 bases and J by 4 bases, with 23 bases between the two germline ends. The CDR3 sequence is 18 residues long. Many counts were recorded for this clonotype. What it binds is not known. The sample taken for sequencing was blood, either unsorted or a sorted T cell fraction (not recorded which). The TCR comes from a female donor with ankylosing spondylitis or in good health (not recorded which). This chain joins TRBV5-5 and TRBJ2-7; the D gene is possibly TRBD1 (7 bases). CDR3 bases: TGTGCCAGCAGCTTGGTGGTCATCGGAGGGTCGACAGGGTACGAGCAGTACTTC. Translating it yields CASSLVVIGGSTGYEQYF.